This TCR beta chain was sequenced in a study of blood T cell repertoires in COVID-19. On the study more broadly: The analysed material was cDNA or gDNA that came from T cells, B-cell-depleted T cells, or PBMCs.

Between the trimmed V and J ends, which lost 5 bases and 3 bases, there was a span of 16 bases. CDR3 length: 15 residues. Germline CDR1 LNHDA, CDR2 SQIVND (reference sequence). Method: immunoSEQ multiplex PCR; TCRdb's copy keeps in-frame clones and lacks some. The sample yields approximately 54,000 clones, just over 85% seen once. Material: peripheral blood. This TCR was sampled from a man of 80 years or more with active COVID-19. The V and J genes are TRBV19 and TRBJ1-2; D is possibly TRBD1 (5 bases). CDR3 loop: CASSPQGDLYYGYTF. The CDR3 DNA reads TGTGCCAGTAGTCCTCAGGGTGACCTATACTATGGCTACACCTTC.